These T cell receptor beta chains were read from a single sample in a study of T cell changes during pregnancy in multiple sclerosis. Clones were read by immunoSEQ multiplex PCR, and TCRdb kept only the in-frame ones, dropping some. Of roughly 80,000 clones in the sample, 93% are singletons; the top ten hold about 2.5%. Source: peripheral blood, taken in the second trimester of pregnancy. The receptors were sampled from a female donor with multiple sclerosis, enrolled in a pregnancy study. CDR3s leave out the opening cysteine and the closing phenylalanine or tryptophan. The D gene is left open where the match is weak.

v_call,j_call,d_call,cdr3_aa
TRBV9,TRBJ1-1,TRBD1,ASSDHTGEGGAF
TRBV10-1,TRBJ1-2,NA,ASSDSNYGYT
TRBV25-1,TRBJ1-2,NA,APYPHANYGYT
TRBV30,TRBJ1-4,NA,AGARRKLF
TRBV5-6,TRBJ2-6,NA,ASSRPRQTMSGANVLT
TRBV6-5,TRBJ2-7,NA,ASTGNTPYSYEQY
TRBV19,TRBJ1-6,TRBD1,ASSGTVVSPLH
TRBV11-2,TRBJ1-2,TRBD1,ASSSAAGTDGYT
TRBV5-6,TRBJ2-1,TRBD1,ASSYRRGQGYNEQF
TRBV23-1,TRBJ1-1,NA,ASSQKSGSGGGNTEAF
TRBV4-1,TRBJ1-2,NA,ASSQGGPANYGYT
TRBV5-1,TRBJ2-3,NA,ASSNSLPSDTQY
TRBV6-1,TRBJ2-7,NA,ASSGIQGYEQY
TRBV30,TRBJ1-2,TRBD1,AWSWGGQGAYGYT
TRBV6-5,TRBJ2-3,TRBD2,ASSYHLAGGADTQY
TRBV11-2,TRBJ1-2,TRBD1,ASSLEWQPEQGPTDGYT
TRBV5-4,TRBJ2-5,NA,ASSLGRAQETQY
TRBV19,TRBJ1-2,TRBD1,ASSIGGQGLTGYT
TRBV13,TRBJ2-7,NA,ASSLGRLYEQY
TRBV27,TRBJ2-3,NA,ASSFRGNTQY
TRBV1,TRBJ1-1,NA,TSSLTGGVDTEAF
TRBV10-3,TRBJ1-1,NA,AIRTGNTEAF
TRBV5-6,TRBJ2-2,TRBD1,ASSYLQGAVGELF
TRBV28,TRBJ1-5,NA,ASSLGGDQPQH
TRBV6-5,TRBJ1-1,NA,ASSKRGSAAEAF
TRBV9,TRBJ1-1,TRBD1,ASSAGRGRLTEAF
TRBV7-9,TRBJ2-1,NA,ASSPTSNEQF
TRBV5-6,TRBJ2-6,TRBD1,ASSLRDRALTGANVLT
TRBV6-5,TRBJ2-7,NA,ASSLRRTFISYEQY